This T cell receptor beta chain was retrieved from a study of graft-versus-host responses after intestinal transplantation. The table lists this clone with a count of one. Its matching antigen is unknown. Some clones are missing from TCRdb's copy, which holds only in-frame ones; the method was immunoSEQ multiplex PCR. The table includes roughly 30,000 clones, just under 85% detected once. This TCR derives from a human donor who received an intestinal transplant. Sample: unstimulated CD8+ T cells sorted from spleen or lymph node cells, taken before intestinal transplant.

CDR3: CASSSGQYYEQYF. In nucleotides, the CDR3 is TGTGCCAGCAGCTCAGGACAGTACTACGAGCAGTACTTC. V gene TRBV7-9 combines with J gene TRBJ2-7; D may be TRBD1 (6 bases). Germline values: CDR1 SEHNR, CDR2 FQNEAQ (reference sequence). V lost 4 bases, J lost 3 bases, and 10 bases lay in between. This CDR3 comprises 13 residues. Full variable domain (rest looked up from reference TRBV7-9 and TRBJ2-7): DTGVSQNPRHKITKRGQNVTFRCDPISEHNRLYWYRQTLGQGPEFLTYFQNEAQLEKSRLLSDRFSAERPKGSFSTLEIQRTEQGDSAMYLCASSSGQYYEQYFGPGTRLTVT.